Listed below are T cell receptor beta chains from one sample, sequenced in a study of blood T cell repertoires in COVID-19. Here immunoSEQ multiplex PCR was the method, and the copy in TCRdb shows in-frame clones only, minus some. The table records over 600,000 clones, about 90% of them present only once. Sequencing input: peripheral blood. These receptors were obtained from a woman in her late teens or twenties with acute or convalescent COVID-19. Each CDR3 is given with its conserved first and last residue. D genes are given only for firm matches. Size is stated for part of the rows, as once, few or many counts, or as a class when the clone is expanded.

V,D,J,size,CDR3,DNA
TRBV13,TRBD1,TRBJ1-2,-,CASSLDIGQGNYGYTF,TGTGCCAGCAGCTTAGATATCGGACAGGGAAACTATGGCTACACCTTC
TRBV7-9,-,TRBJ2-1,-,CASSLPRGFNEQFF,TGTGCCAGCAGCTTACCTAGAGGGTTTAATGAGCAGTTCTTC
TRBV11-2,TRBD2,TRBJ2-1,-,CASSLEGTSISLRNEQFF,TGTGCCAGCAGCTTAGAGGGGACTAGTATATCGTTGCGCAATGAGCAGTTCTTC
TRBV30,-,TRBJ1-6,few,CAWSSQDSIVSPLHF,TGTGCCTGGAGTTCGCAGGACAGTATAGTTTCACCCCTCCACTTT
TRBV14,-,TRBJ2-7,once,CASSQDYHTLKSYEQYF,TGTGCCAGCAGCCAAGATTATCATACCCTAAAGTCCTACGAGCAGTACTTC
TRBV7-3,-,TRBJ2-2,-,CASSLERFYGELFF,TGTGCCAGCAGCTTGGAGCGGTTTTATGGGGAGCTGTTTTTT
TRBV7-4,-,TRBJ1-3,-,CASSLGQGRGSGNTIYF,TGTGCCAGCAGCTTAGGCCAAGGTCGGGGCTCTGGAAACACCATATATTTT
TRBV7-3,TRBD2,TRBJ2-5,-,CASSPYRAGGSSKETQYF,TGTGCCAGCAGCCCGTACCGAGCGGGGGGGTCCTCCAAAGAGACCCAGTACTTC
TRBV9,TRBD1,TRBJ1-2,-,CASSATPDRGIDYGYTF,TGTGCCAGCAGCGCCACTCCAGACAGGGGAATCGACTATGGCTACACCTTC
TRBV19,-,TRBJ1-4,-,CATQSGATNEKLFF,TGTGCCACCCAGTCGGGAGCAACTAATGAAAAACTGTTTTTT
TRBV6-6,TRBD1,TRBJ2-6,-,CATGAQGALGANVLTF,TGTGCCACCGGGGCCCAGGGGGCGCTCGGGGCCAACGTCCTGACTTTC